The 3 T cell receptor delta chains below all came from one sample that was sequenced in a study of gamma-delta T cells after stem cell transplantation. TCRdb called clones from the RT-PCR reads again using CATT. The sample holds roughly 4,700 delta-chain clones, 1.9% seen once. The source material was gamma-delta T cells. Receptor source: a human donor. It is not recorded whose cells these are; they may come from a transplant donor.

This clone has more than one count but fewer than ten. It is likely a read error: a sequence one base away is far more abundant. Distinct nucleotide sequences in the sample also encode this CDR3. J is TRDJ1 and V is TRDV2; 10 bases agree with TRDD3. Unmatched junction bases numbered 10, after V lost 0 bases and J lost 7 bases. The CDR3 has 16 residues. Germline V gives CDR1 GEAIGNYY, CDR2 EKD. The CDR3 DNA sequence: TGTGCCTGTGACACCATCTCCGGGGGATACGCGGCTAAACTCATCTTT. Its protein is CACDTISGGYAAKLIF.

This clone is judged medium-sized. The V and J genes are TRDV2 and TRDJ1; 7 bases are shared with TRDD3. CDR1 GEAIGNYY and CDR2 EKD come from the germline V gene. V lost 3 bases to trimming and J lost 0 bases; unmatched junction nucleotides: 12. The CDR3 loop spans 17 amino acids. In nucleotides, the CDR3 is TGTGCCTGTGACTCCCTAGGGGGGGGATCGTACACCGATAAACTCATCTTT. Its protein product is CACDSLGGGSYTDKLIF.

This clone was observed a few times. J is TRDJ1 and V is TRDV2, with 12 bases that match TRDD3. The CDR3 runs 17 residues. CDR1 is GEAIGNYY, CDR2 EKD, per germline. Unmatched junction bases numbered 6, after V lost 2 bases and J lost 0 bases. DNA for the CDR3: TGTGCCTGTGACATTCTGGGGGATACGCGGGACACCGATAAACTCATCTTT. Protein: CACDILGDTRDTDKLIF.